The entry below describes one T cell receptor beta chain. The CDR3 loop spans 15 amino acids. CDR1 and CDR2 from the germline V gene are SEHNR and FQNEAQ (reference sequence). J was trimmed by 2 bases and V by 4 bases; bases with no gene match: 4. The sample belongs to a study of blood T cell repertoires in COVID-19. On the study more broadly: Donors in the United States, Italy and Spain gave samples during acute or convalescent COVID-19. Nucleic acid was either cDNA or gDNA, and it came from T cells, B-cell-depleted T cells, or PBMCs.

Authors' methods: Nucleated cell number was recorded as an estimate derived from reference gene primer amplification. Libraries were prepared by immunoSEQ multiplex PCR; TCRdb keeps only in-frame clonotypes and omits some of them. V and J calls and clone size are as listed in that table; D and trimming were resolved from the DNA. The sample has fewer than 200,000 clones; 70% to 90% are singletons. The sample comprised peripheral blood. The chain employs TRBV7-9 and TRBJ2-1; 8 nucleotides agree with TRBD1. This TCR came from a man aged 60-69 years who had recovered from COVID-19. The CDR3 coding sequence is TGTGCCAGCAGCTCCGGGACAGGTCCCTACAATGAGCAGTTCTTC. This encodes CASSSGTGPYNEQFF.